The sequence of this T cell receptor beta chain was determined in a study of CD8 T cells in ankylosing spondylitis. Study-level findings and limits: Disease-linked clones bore a CD8+ phenotype, appearing relatively rarely in peripheral blood. There was a TCR beta motif, made of roughly eight highly homologous variants, that appeared characteristic of ankylosing spondylitis blood.

Comments on this clonotype: The antigen remains unidentified.

Quantitative 5'-RACE was performed with molecular barcodes, and it yielded the TCR beta libraries. From the 5' RACE reads, TCRdb called clonotypes with MiXCR, one entry per CDR3 protein. The sample yields about 88,000 distinct CDR3 sequences, around 25% seen once. This CDR3 spans 14 amino acids. J lost 4 bases, V lost 0 bases, and 3 bases had no gene match. Germline loops: CDR1 SGDLS, CDR2 YYNGEE. Sequencing was performed on blood, either unsorted or a sorted T cell fraction (not recorded which). This clonotype was sampled from a male donor with ankylosing spondylitis or in good health (not recorded which). This chain uses TRBV9 with TRBJ1-1; 7 nucleotides match TRBD1. This CDR3 reads CASSVVRGPTEAFF. The CDR3 nucleotides are TGTGCCAGCAGCGTAGTAAGGGGGCCCACTGAAGCTTTCTTT.